These T cell receptor beta chains were read from a single sample in a study of T cells in tuberculosis. Data came from immunoSEQ multiplex PCR; TCRdb stores just in-frame clones and leaves some out. The sample has some 49,000 clones, nearly 95% seen once. Sample: PBMCs, taken at tuberculosis diagnosis. The receptors derive from an adult with tuberculosis. CDR3s include the opening cysteine and the closing phenylalanine or tryptophan. Each record gives: CDR3 DNA, CDR3 protein, V gene, D gene, J gene, clone size. A D gene is named only where the DNA matches it firmly. Only some rows state a clone size, as once, few, many or a class for expanded clones.

TGTGCCAGCAGTTTAGGCCTAGCGTACTCCTACGAGCAGTACTTC	CASSLGLAYSYEQYF	TRBV28	NA	TRBJ2-7	NA
TGCGCCAGCAGCTTGTATCCGGGACAGGGGATTGTCTACGAGCAGTACTTC	CASSLYPGQGIVYEQYF	TRBV5-1	TRBD1	TRBJ2-7	NA
TGCAGTTCGGGTGCGGGGACTGAAGCTTTCTTT	CSSGAGTEAFF	TRBV29-1	NA	TRBJ1-1	NA
TGTGCCAGCAGCCACAGAGCAACTAATGAAAAACTGTTTTTT	CASSHRATNEKLFF	TRBV7-9	NA	TRBJ1-4	NA
TGTGCCAGCAGTGCCGGGAGTGGGTACGAGCAGTACTTC	CASSAGSGYEQYF	TRBV25-1	NA	TRBJ2-7	medium-sized
TGTGCCAGCAGCTTAGTTATTGAGCAGTTCTTC	CASSLVIEQFF	TRBV7-2	NA	TRBJ2-1	NA
TGTGCCAGCAGCCAGACCACGAGGCCAAGCACAGATACGCAGTATTTT	CASSQTTRPSTDTQYF	TRBV14	NA	TRBJ2-3	NA
TGTGCCAGCAGCTTGCAGACCAGGGGGCCGACAGATACGCAGTATTTT	CASSLQTRGPTDTQYF	TRBV11-2	TRBD1	TRBJ2-3	NA
TGTGCCAGCAGCACCACAGGGTCGGCCTACGAGCAGTACTTC	CASSTTGSAYEQYF	TRBV11-2	NA	TRBJ2-7	NA
TGCGCCAGCAGCTTTAACAGGCCTAGTCAGGGCTACACCTTC	CASSFNRPSQGYTF	TRBV5-1	NA	TRBJ1-2	NA
TGTGCCAGTAGTAGGTGGGGGACTAGCGGGATGTACGAGCAGTACTTC	CASSRWGTSGMYEQYF	TRBV19	TRBD2	TRBJ2-7	once
TGTGCCTGGAGAGAGGCGGTGAGCTCCTACGAGCAGTACTTC	CAWREAVSSYEQYF	TRBV30	NA	TRBJ2-7	NA
TGCAGCGTTGAATCGGGAACAAGGAGGAATGGCTACACCTTC	CSVESGTRRNGYTF	TRBV29-1	NA	TRBJ1-2	NA
TGTGCCAGCAGTTACTCGCAGGGGTTGAGGGAGCAGTACTTC	CASSYSQGLREQYF	TRBV6-5	NA	TRBJ2-7	NA
TGTGCCAGCAGTGAAGAACTAGGTACCGGGGAGCTGTTTTTT	CASSEELGTGELFF	TRBV6-1	NA	TRBJ2-2	NA
TGTGCCAGCAGGGCGACAGGGGTCCCGTATGGCTACACCTTC	CASRATGVPYGYTF	TRBV2	TRBD1	TRBJ1-2	NA
TGTGCCAGCAGCCCGGGACAGAGCACAGATACGCAGTATTTT	CASSPGQSTDTQYF	TRBV27	TRBD1	TRBJ2-3	NA
TGTGCCTGGAGTGTCCAGATACTAGCTAACTATGGCTACACCTTC	CAWSVQILANYGYTF	TRBV30	NA	TRBJ1-2	NA
TGTGCCAGCAGTGCTACCCTCACTGAAGCTTTCTTT	CASSATLTEAFF	TRBV6-5	NA	TRBJ1-1	NA
TGTGCCACCGCGGCGGGAGGGATGGGCACCGGGGAGCTGTTTTTT	CATAAGGMGTGELFF	TRBV10-3	TRBD2	TRBJ2-2	NA
TGTGCCAGCTCACCGGGACAAGACTTGGAGACCCAGTACTTC	CASSPGQDLETQYF	TRBV18	NA	TRBJ2-5	NA
TGTGCCAGCAGCTTAGGGGCCAGTTTTTGGGAGAGCTCCTACAATGAGCAGTTCTTC	CASSLGASFWESSYNEQFF	TRBV7-2	NA	TRBJ2-1	once
TGTGCCAGCAGCTTTGCAGGATACAATGAGCAGTTCTTC	CASSFAGYNEQFF	TRBV13	NA	TRBJ2-1	NA
TGTGCCAGCAGCTCCCGACTAGCGGGGGACCCCAGGACCCAGTACTTC	CASSSRLAGDPRTQYF	TRBV7-8	TRBD2	TRBJ2-5	NA
TGTGCCAGCAGCCAGGGACTAGCGGGGACCGGGGAGCTGTTTTTT	CASSQGLAGTGELFF	TRBV27	TRBD2	TRBJ2-2	NA
TGTGCCAGCAGTGACAGGGAGGGGGAGACCCAGTACTTC	CASSDREGETQYF	TRBV2	TRBD2	TRBJ2-5	NA
TGTGCCAGCAGCCCAGTCGGGGTAAGGAACACTGAAGCTTTCTTT	CASSPVGVRNTEAFF	TRBV9	NA	TRBJ1-1	once
TGTGCCAGCAGCTTACGGGTATCTAGCACAGATACGCAGTATTTT	CASSLRVSSTDTQYF	TRBV7-2	NA	TRBJ2-3	NA
TGTGCCAGCACCGATAAGGGACAGCTAAGTCCAACTAATGAAAAACTGTTTTTT	CASTDKGQLSPTNEKLFF	TRBV27	TRBD1	TRBJ1-4	NA
TGTGCCAGCAGCTTAGAGGCCCTAGCGGGAGTCTCCAATGAGCAGTTCTTC	CASSLEALAGVSNEQFF	TRBV7-2	TRBD2	TRBJ2-1	NA
TGTGCCAGCAGTAAGTTCGAAGCTCCTAGCGGAGTAGAGACCCAGTACTTC	CASSKFEAPSGVETQYF	TRBV25-1	TRBD2	TRBJ2-5	once
TGTGCCAGCAGTTTAGGGGGGGCGCCCACCGGGGAGCTGTTTTTT	CASSLGGAPTGELFF	TRBV28	NA	TRBJ2-2	NA
TGTGCCAGTAGTCCACGACAGGCGTTCAACGTAAACTATGGCTACACCTTC	CASSPRQAFNVNYGYTF	TRBV19	NA	TRBJ1-2	NA
TGTGCCAGCAAACTATACTACGAGCAGTACTTC	CASKLYYEQYF	TRBV6-1	NA	TRBJ2-7	NA
TGTGCCATCAGAGGACAGGGGAACACTGAAGCTTTCTTT	CAIRGQGNTEAFF	TRBV10-3	TRBD1	TRBJ1-1	NA
TGTGCCAGCAGTTCGAGGGACAGGGAAGAGACCCAGTACTTC	CASSSRDREETQYF	TRBV2	TRBD1	TRBJ2-5	NA
TGTGCCGGAAGGACTAGCGGGGGAGATACGCAGTATTTT	CAGRTSGGDTQYF	TRBV6-6	TRBD2	TRBJ2-3	NA
TGTGCCAGCAGCCCCCCCCGGGAGCTCAGCCCAGATACGCAGTATTTT	CASSPPRELSPDTQYF	TRBV7-2	NA	TRBJ2-3	NA
TGTGCCAGCAGTCCGGGACTAGCGGGAGACGAGCAGTACTTC	CASSPGLAGDEQYF	TRBV6-5	TRBD2	TRBJ2-7	NA
TGTGCCAGCAGCCCAGACAGGGTGAGGGGCGAGCAGTACTTC	CASSPDRVRGEQYF	TRBV7-2	TRBD1	TRBJ2-7	NA
TGTGCCAGCAGCCCTACCGGGACAGGGACCCACGAGCAGTACTTC	CASSPTGTGTHEQYF	TRBV6-5	TRBD1	TRBJ2-7	once
TGTGCCACCAGCGGGATAAGCGGGAGCTCTAATGAGCAGTTCTTC	CATSGISGSSNEQFF	TRBV15	TRBD2	TRBJ2-1	NA
TGCGCCAGCAGCCAAGACCCCACCTACGAGCAGTACTTC	CASSQDPTYEQYF	TRBV4-1	NA	TRBJ2-7	NA
TGTGCCAGCAGCTTGGTCACAGGGGGGAACACTGAAGCTTTCTTT	CASSLVTGGNTEAFF	TRBV7-9	TRBD1	TRBJ1-1	NA
TGTGCCAGCAGCTTACTGCCCCGGGTTCTACATGGCTACACCTTC	CASSLLPRVLHGYTF	TRBV7-2	NA	TRBJ1-2	NA
TGTGCCAGCAGCTTTTCAACAGGTTACTACGAGCAGTACTTC	CASSFSTGYYEQYF	TRBV7-9	NA	TRBJ2-7	NA
TGTGCCAGCAGTTTAGGACAGGCCGGGTACTCCTACAATGAGCAGTTCTTC	CASSLGQAGYSYNEQFF	TRBV27	TRBD1	TRBJ2-1	NA
TGCAGTGCAAATCAGCGAGATACGCAGTATTTT	CSANQRDTQYF	TRBV20-1	NA	TRBJ2-3	NA
TGTGCCAGTAGACATAAGGGGAGGAGCATTCAGTACTTC	CASRHKGRSIQYF	TRBV19	NA	TRBJ2-4	NA
TGCGCCAGCAGCTTATCGGCGGTCTCTGGAAACACCATATATTTT	CASSLSAVSGNTIYF	TRBV5-1	NA	TRBJ1-3	few
TGTGCCAGCCCACGTACCGACAGCCATGGCTACACCTTC	CASPRTDSHGYTF	TRBV27	NA	TRBJ1-2	NA
TGTGCCAGCAGCCAAGATCACACAGCTAACTATGGCTACACCTTC	CASSQDHTANYGYTF	TRBV4-2	NA	TRBJ1-2	NA
TGTGCCACCAGCAGAGTTGAACAACCGAACACCGGGGAGCTGTTTTTT	CATSRVEQPNTGELFF	TRBV15	NA	TRBJ2-2	NA
TGTGCCAGCAGTTTCCGACCGCCGGGACAGGGACTTAAAGAGACCCAGTACTTC	CASSFRPPGQGLKETQYF	TRBV27	TRBD1	TRBJ2-5	few
TGTGCCAGCAGTTACAGTGAACTTAAGTTTTTCGGGGAGCTGTTTTTT	CASSYSELKFFGELFF	TRBV6-6	NA	TRBJ2-2	once